The 8 T cell receptor beta chains reported below all come from one sample, sequenced in a study of cytomegalovirus exposure and HLA in healthy donors listed by TCRdb under 2017. Receptor libraries were prepared by the immunoSEQ multiplex PCR assay. A mixture of 60 forward primers for TCR Vbeta segments and 13 reverse primers for TCR Jbeta segments was used in the multiplex PCR. Drawn from immuneACCESS, this table holds only the in-frame rearrangements with V and J called that TCRdb kept. Clones are partly lost; checked studies trace under half to an unresolved V gene and leave the rest unexplained. The sample contains 110,000 to 150,000 clones, around four fifths of them found a single time. 2% to 2.5% of the sample rests with the top ten. The sample taken for sequencing was PBMCs. These receptors all stem from a boy younger than 10 in good health and CMV-seronegative.

This clone was seen once. V usage is TRBV11-2 and J usage is TRBJ1-6; TRBD1 might be the D (6 bases). The V gene lost 5 bases and the J gene lost 7 bases, with 12 bases spanning the gap. The CDR3 covers 14 residues. The germline CDR1 and CDR2 sequences are SGHAT and FQNNGV. The CDR3 here is CASSGRTVNSPLHF. The CDR3, as DNA: TGTGCCAGCAGCGGACGGACAGTCAATTCACCCCTCCACTTT.

The V call is TRBV7-2, the J call TRBJ1-4; D uncertain. The CDR3 runs 15 residues. Trimming shortened V by 6 bases and J by 4 bases, and 15 bases separated the two germline ends. The germline gives CDR1 SGHTA, CDR2 FQGNSA. The CDR3 spells CASSRSAGDNEKLFF. Here the CDR3 DNA reads TGTGCCAGCAGTCGATCGGCCGGAGATAATGAAAAACTGTTTTTT. Together with reference TRBV7-2 and TRBJ1-4, the CDR3 gives the full variable domain: GAGVSQSPSNKVTEKGKDVELRCDPISGHTALYWYRQSLGQGLEFLIYFQGNSAPDKSGLPSDRFSAERTGGSVSTLTIQRTQQEDSAVYLCASSRSAGDNEKLFFGSGTQLSVL.

This chain connects TRBV4-1 to TRBJ2-5; a possible D gene is TRBD1 (6 bases). The V and J ends lost 2 bases and 5 bases respectively, with 6 bases between them. Germline CDR1 reads MGHRA; CDR2 reads YSYEKL. The CDR3 covers 12 residues. The CDR3 region is CASSQRGETQYF. In nucleotides, the CDR3 is TGCGCCAGCAGCCAAAGGGGGGAGACCCAGTACTTC.

V is TRBV28 and J is TRBJ1-2, with D perhaps TRBD1 (5 bases). V lost 9 bases and J lost 3, with 20 bases in between. Germline V gene lookup returns CDR1 MDHEN and CDR2 SYDVKM. CDR3 length: 15 residues. The CDR3 sequence: CASRKGLTTYYGYTF. The CDR3 nucleotides are TGTGCCAGTAGAAAGGGACTTACAACATACTATGGCTACACCTTC.

V and J are TRBV5-1 and TRBJ1-3; no clear D. The germline V and J ends were trimmed by 3 bases and 0 bases, with 4 bases remaining between them. Germline V lookup: CDR1 SGHRS, CDR2 YFSETQ. CDR3 size: 13 residues. The CDR3 region has the DNA TGCGCCAGCAGCTCGTACTCTGGAAACACCATATATTTT. Its protein is CASSSYSGNTIYF. The complete variable domain, with remaining parts taken from reference TRBV5-1 and TRBJ1-3, reads KAGVTQTPRYLIKTRGQQVTLSCSPISGHRSVSWYQQTPGQGLQFLFEYFSETQRNKGNFPGRFSGRQFSNSRSEMNVSTLELGDSALYLCASSSYSGNTIYFGEGSWLTVV.

V usage is TRBV30 and J usage is TRBJ2-1, with TRBD1 identical over 7 bases. The CDR3 has 14 amino acids. Germline V gene lookup returns CDR1 GTSNPN and CDR2 SVGIG (reference sequence). Unmatched junction bases numbered 3, after V lost 2 bases and J lost 2 bases. For the CDR3, the DNA is TGTGCCTGGAGTCCCGGGACAGCCTACAATGAGCAGTTCTTC. Its protein is CAWSPGTAYNEQFF. The full variable domain, its missing parts supplied by reference TRBV30 and TRBJ2-1, is SQTIHQWPATLVQPVGSPLSLECTVEGTSNPNLYWYRQAAGRGLQLLFYSVGIGQISSEVPQNLSASRPQDRQFILSSKKLLLSDSGFYLCAWSPGTAYNEQFFGPGTRLTVL.

The chain combines TRBV7-9 with TRBJ2-4; 7 nucleotides match TRBD1. The CDR3 is 15 residues long. J was trimmed by 10 bases and V by 5 bases; bases with no gene match: 14. CDR1 SEHNR and CDR2 FQNEAQ come from the germline V gene (reference sequence). In DNA form, the CDR3 reads TGTGCCAGCAGCGCATTTGAGACAGGGTCCCCGATTCAGTACTTC. This codes for CASSAFETGSPIQYF.

The chain joins TRBV9 to TRBJ2-2; 12 bases align to TRBD2. From germline, CDR1 is SGDLS and CDR2 YYNGEE. V shed 0 bases and J 3 bases; nucleotides not matched to a gene: 6. The length of the CDR3 is 18 residues. The CDR3 loop reads CASSVVSSGRVDTGELFF. The CDR3 coding sequence is TGTGCCAGCAGCGTAGTGTCTAGCGGGAGGGTAGACACCGGGGAGCTGTTTTTT.